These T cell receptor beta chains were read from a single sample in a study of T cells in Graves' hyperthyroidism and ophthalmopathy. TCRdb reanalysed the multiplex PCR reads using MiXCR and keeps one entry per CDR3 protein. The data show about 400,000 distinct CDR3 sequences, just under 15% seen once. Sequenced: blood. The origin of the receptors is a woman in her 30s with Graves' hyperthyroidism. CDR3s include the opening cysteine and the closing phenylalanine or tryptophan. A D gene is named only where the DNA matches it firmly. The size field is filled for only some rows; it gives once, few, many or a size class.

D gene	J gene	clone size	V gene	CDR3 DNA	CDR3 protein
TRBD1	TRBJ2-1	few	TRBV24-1	TGTGCCACCAGTGATTCGAACCGACAGGGGATGACCTACAATGAGCAGTTCTTC	CATSDSNRQGMTYNEQFF
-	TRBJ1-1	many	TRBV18	TGTGCCAGCTCACCGCTGGGCTTGAACACTGAAGCTTTCTTT	CASSPLGLNTEAFF
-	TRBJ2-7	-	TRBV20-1	TGCAGTGCTAGAGATGAGAGTAGAGGCTACGAGCAGTACTTC	CSARDESRGYEQYF
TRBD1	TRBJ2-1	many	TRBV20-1	TGCAGTGCTCTATCTACCGGGACAGGTTACAATGAGCAGTTCTTC	CSALSTGTGYNEQFF
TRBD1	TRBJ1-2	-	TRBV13	TGTGCCAGCAGCCGGACAGGGGGCGCGCGCTATGGCTACACCTTC	CASSRTGGARYGYTF
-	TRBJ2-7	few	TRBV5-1	TGCGCCAGCAGTCCAGACAGGCTCTACGAGCAGTACTTC	CASSPDRLYEQYF
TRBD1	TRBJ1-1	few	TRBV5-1	TGCGCCACCTCCGGTGAGGGGGCGAATACTGAAGCTTTCTTT	CATSGEGANTEAFF
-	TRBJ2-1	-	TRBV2	TGTGCCAGCGGAGATCCAGCGGCTGAGCAGTTCTTC	CASGDPAAEQFF
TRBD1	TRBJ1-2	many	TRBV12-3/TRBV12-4	TGTGCCAGCAGTTTTGGACAGGGAGATGGCTACACCTTC	CASSFGQGDGYTF
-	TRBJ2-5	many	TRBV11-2	TGTGCCAGCAGCTTAGAATGGTCGGAGACCCAGTACTTC	CASSLEWSETQYF
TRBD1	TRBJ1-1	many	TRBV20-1	TGCAGTGGGCAGGGGGGACCGAACACTGAAGCTTTCTTT	CSGQGGPNTEAFF
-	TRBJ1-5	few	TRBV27	TGTGCCAGCAGCTCCAAGGAGGACTGGAATAGCAATCAGCCCCAGCATTTT	CASSSKEDWNSNQPQHF
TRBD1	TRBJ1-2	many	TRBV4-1	TGCGCCAGCAGCCAAGTAAAGCCAGGGGGCAACTATGGCTACACCTTC	CASSQVKPGGNYGYTF
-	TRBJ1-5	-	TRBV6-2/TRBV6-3	TGTGCCAGCAGTTACACCCCCGGCAGGGCCCGGGGAAATCAGCCCCAGCATTTT	CASSYTPGRARGNQPQHF
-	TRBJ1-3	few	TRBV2	TGTGCCAGCAGGGGGCCCGGAAACACCATATATTTT	CASRGPGNTIYF
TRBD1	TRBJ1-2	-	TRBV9	TGTGCCAGCAGCGTAGACGGGACAGGGCGAGGCTACACCTTC	CASSVDGTGRGYTF
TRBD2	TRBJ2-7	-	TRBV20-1	TGCAGTGCTAGTTCGACTAGCGGGAGCTCCTACAATGAGCAGTACTTC	CSASSTSGSSYNEQYF
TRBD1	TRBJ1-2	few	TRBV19	TGTGCCAGCCGACAGGGGGCAGGTGGTGGCTACACCTTC	CASRQGAGGGYTF
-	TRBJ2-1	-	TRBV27	TGTGCCAGCATCCCCCATAGCTGGGGAGGACAAAGCGAGCAGTTCTTC	CASIPHSWGGQSEQFF
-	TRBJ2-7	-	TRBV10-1	TGCGCCAGCAGTGAAGGGGACCGAGAGCAGTACTTC	CASSEGDREQYF
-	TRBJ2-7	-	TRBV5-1	TGCGCCAGCAGCGGGGGGACAGAGCCCTACGAGCAGTACTTC	CASSGGTEPYEQYF
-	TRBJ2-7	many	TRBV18	TGTGCCAGCTCACAGACTGAATACGAGCAGTACTTC	CASSQTEYEQYF
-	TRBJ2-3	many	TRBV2	TGTGCCAGCAGTGAAAGAAGCACAGATACGCAGTATTTT	CASSERSTDTQYF
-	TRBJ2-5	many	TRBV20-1	TGCAGTGCTAGAGTTTCTGGGGCCGGGGAGACCCAGTACTTC	CSARVSGAGETQYF
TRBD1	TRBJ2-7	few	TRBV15	TGTGCCACCAGCAGGTACAGGGGAACAAGCTATAACTACGAGCAGTACTTC	CATSRYRGTSYNYEQYF
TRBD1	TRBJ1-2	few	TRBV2	TGTGCCAGCAGGCCGCCGGGACAGGGGTGGCATGGCTACACCTTC	CASRPPGQGWHGYTF
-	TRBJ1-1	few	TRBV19	TGTGCCAGTAGTATCTCGGTCACGAACACTGAAGCTTTCTTT	CASSISVTNTEAFF
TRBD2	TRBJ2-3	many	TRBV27	TGTGCCAGCAGTACGGGAGGGACTAGCGGGAGGGCCACAGATACGCAGTATTTT	CASSTGGTSGRATDTQYF
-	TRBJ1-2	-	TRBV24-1	TGTGCCACCAGTGATTTGCAGGGCGACTATGGCTACACCTTC	CATSDLQGDYGYTF
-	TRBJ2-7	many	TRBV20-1	TGCAGTGCCCCTGCGGACAACTTGAACTCCTACGAGCAGTACTTC	CSAPADNLNSYEQYF
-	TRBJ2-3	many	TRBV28	TGTGCCAGCAGCCCGACCACCCGACGGTCAAAGACAGATACGCAGTATTTT	CASSPTTRRSKTDTQYF
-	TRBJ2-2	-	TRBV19	TGTGCCAGTAGTATGGAGGGGTTAGTGGGGACCGGGGAGCTGTTTTTT	CASSMEGLVGTGELFF
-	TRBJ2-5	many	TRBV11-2	TGTGCCAGCAGCTTAGGTGACTACCCGGCTACCCAGTACTTC	CASSLGDYPATQYF
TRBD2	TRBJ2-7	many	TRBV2	TGTGCCAGCAGTGGGTGGACTAGCGGGAGCTACGAGCAGTACTTC	CASSGWTSGSYEQYF
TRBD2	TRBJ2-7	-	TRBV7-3	TGTGCCAGCAGCTCGGAAGCGGGAGGCCCTTCCTACGAGCAGTACTTC	CASSSEAGGPSYEQYF
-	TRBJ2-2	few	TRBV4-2	TGTGCCAGCAGCCAAGATCTCCCCGCGGGAACCACCGGGGAGCTGTTTTTT	CASSQDLPAGTTGELFF
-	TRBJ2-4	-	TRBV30	TGTGCCCGGAGCCAGGGCACCAAAAACATTCAGTACTTC	CARSQGTKNIQYF
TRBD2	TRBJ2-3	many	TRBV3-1	TGTGCCAGCAGCCAACCACCTCGGACTAGCAGGGACACAGATACGCAGTATTTT	CASSQPPRTSRDTDTQYF
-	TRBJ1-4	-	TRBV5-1	TGCGCCAGCAGCTTGGCCACAGGGAGGAATGAAAAACTGTTTTTT	CASSLATGRNEKLFF
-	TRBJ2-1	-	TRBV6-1	TGTGCCAGCAGGAGGGACCAGGTAAATGAGCAGTTCTTC	CASRRDQVNEQFF
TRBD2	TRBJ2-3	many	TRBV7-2	TGTGCCAGCAGCTCTCCTGAGGTCGCGGGAGGGCTCACAGATACGCAGTATTTT	CASSSPEVAGGLTDTQYF
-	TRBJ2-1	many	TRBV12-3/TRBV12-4	TGTGCCAGCAGTTTGACCAGGGGCTACAATGAGCAGTTCTTC	CASSLTRGYNEQFF
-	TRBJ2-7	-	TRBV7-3	TGTGCCAGCAGCCAAGGGGGCGGGATCAACTACGAGCAGTACTTC	CASSQGGGINYEQYF
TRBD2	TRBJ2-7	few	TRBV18	TGTGCCAGCTCACCTCTAGCGGGAGCCCACGAGCAGTACTTC	CASSPLAGAHEQYF
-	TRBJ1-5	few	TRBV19	TGTGCCAGTCGAAAGATAACCCCGGGACACCTTAGCAATCAGCCCCAGCATTTT	CASRKITPGHLSNQPQHF